Listed below are T cell receptor beta chains from one sample, sequenced in a study of cytomegalovirus exposure and HLA in healthy donors. Here immunoSEQ multiplex PCR was the method, and the copy in TCRdb shows in-frame clones only, minus some. This sample yields 95,000 to 100,000 clones, of which about 80% are seen a single time; roughly 4% belongs to the top ten. Sequences were obtained from PBMCs. These TCRs come from a man aged 40-55 years in good health and CMV-seronegative. CDR3s include the opening cysteine and the closing phenylalanine or tryptophan. Each record gives: J gene, V gene, D gene, clone size, CDR3 protein, CDR3 DNA. D genes are given only for firm matches. Clone sizes are given selectively: once, few, many, or a class where the clone is expanded.

TRBJ2-7 | TRBV21-1 | - | - | CASTLRGLATYEQYF | TGTGCCAGCACCCTAAGGGGACTAGCGACCTACGAGCAGTACTTC
TRBJ1-6 | TRBV5-4 | - | - | CASSLGTSLYNSPLHF | TGTGCCAGCAGCTTGGGGACAAGCCTCTATAATTCACCCCTCCACTTT
TRBJ2-1 | TRBV4-2 | TRBD2 | - | CASSPSGARGANYNEQFF | TGTGCCAGCAGCCCATCTGGGGCGCGGGGGGCCAACTACAATGAGCAGTTCTTC
TRBJ2-1 | TRBV11-2 | - | few | CASSPLGTQPYNEQFF | TGTGCCAGCAGCCCCTTGGGGACACAACCTTACAATGAGCAGTTCTTC
TRBJ1-5 | TRBV28 | TRBD1 | - | CASSSPEQGSQQPQHF | TGTGCCAGCAGCTCACCCGAACAGGGGTCACAACAGCCCCAGCATTTT
TRBJ1-2 | TRBV5-6 | - | - | CASSLSWGVPYYGYTF | TGTGCCAGCAGCTTGTCCTGGGGGGTGCCCTATTATGGCTACACCTTC
TRBJ2-5 | TRBV4-2 | - | - | CASSQESSGKETQYF | TGTGCCAGCAGCCAAGAGTCGTCCGGGAAAGAGACCCAGTACTTC
TRBJ2-5 | TRBV12-5 | TRBD2 | - | CASGGGGETQYF | TGTGCTAGTGGTGGGGGGGGAGAGACCCAGTACTTC
TRBJ1-2 | TRBV19 | - | - | CASSKTGYGYTF | TGTGCCAGTAGTAAAACGGGCTATGGCTACACCTTC
TRBJ1-5 | TRBV19 | - | - | CASSIQLNQPQHF | TGTGCCAGTAGTATACAGTTAAATCAGCCCCAGCATTTT
TRBJ1-5 | TRBV4-2 | - | - | CASSQEDRHYQPQHF | TGTGCCAGCAGCCAAGAGGACAGACATTATCAGCCCCAGCATTTT
TRBJ2-5 | TRBV5-1 | - | - | CASSSAQGIVETQYF | TGTGCCAGCAGCTCGGCACAGGGCATAGTTGAGACCCAGTACTTC
TRBJ1-1 | TRBV4-1 | - | few | CASSRLRSNTEAFF | TGCGCCAGCAGCCGCCTTCGGAGTAACACTGAAGCTTTCTTT
TRBJ2-1 | TRBV5-4 | - | - | CASSLASLDNEQFF | TGTGCCAGCAGCTTGGCCAGTCTTGACAATGAGCAGTTCTTC
TRBJ1-1 | TRBV11-2 | - | - | CRPPPGRTEAFF | TGCCGCCCCCCCCCAGGGCGCACTGAAGCTTTCTTT
TRBJ2-1 | TRBV5-1 | TRBD2 | few | CASSPDSGGAYNEQFF | TGCGCCAGCAGCCCCGATAGCGGGGGGGCCTACAATGAGCAGTTCTTC
TRBJ2-1 | TRBV4-1 | TRBD2 | - | CASSQTSGGPSSYNEQFF | TGCGCCAGCAGCCAGACTAGCGGGGGCCCTAGCTCCTACAATGAGCAGTTCTTC
TRBJ2-2 | TRBV19 | TRBD1 | once | CASSKRQGAAGELFF | TGTGCCAGTAGTAAGAGACAGGGGGCCGCCGGGGAGCTGTTTTTT
TRBJ1-2 | TRBV5-1 | - | - | CASSFLTANYGYTF | TGCGCCAGCAGCTTCCTTACGGCTAACTATGGCTACACCTTC
TRBJ2-1 | TRBV19 | TRBD1 | - | CASSNPGDRNEQFF | TGTGCCAGTAGTAACCCCGGGGACAGAAATGAGCAGTTCTTC
TRBJ1-5 | TRBV7-9 | - | - | CASTNRTATDQPQHF | TGTGCCAGCACCAATAGGACAGCAACTGATCAGCCCCAGCATTTT
TRBJ1-2 | TRBV5-5 | - | - | CASSPGSSRYGYTF | TGTGCCAGCAGCCCAGGGTCTTCTAGGTATGGCTACACCTTC
TRBJ1-2 | TRBV7-9 | - | - | CSSSLVSNYGYTF | TGTTCCAGCAGCTTAGTCAGTAACTATGGCTACACCTTC
TRBJ2-4 | TRBV12-5 | - | - | CASGLEKDSLAKNIQYF | TGTGCTAGTGGTTTGGAGAAGGACAGTCTAGCCAAAAACATTCAGTACTTC
TRBJ2-1 | TRBV4-3 | TRBD2 | - | CASSQVPTGGINEQFF | TGCGCCAGCAGCCAAGTTCCCACGGGGGGAATAAATGAGCAGTTCTTC
TRBJ1-3 | TRBV10-3 | - | - | CAITGQSGNTIYF | TGTGCCATCACTGGACAGTCTGGAAACACCATATATTTT
TRBJ1-2 | TRBV5-4 | TRBD1 | - | CASSFPLGQGEGGYTF | TGTGCCAGCAGCTTTCCACTGGGACAGGGAGAGGGAGGCTACACCTTC
TRBJ2-1 | TRBV19 | - | - | CASSMHQTNNEQFF | TGTGCCAGTAGTATGCATCAGACTAACAATGAGCAGTTCTTC
TRBJ1-5 | TRBV5-5 | - | - | CASSLQTGGSNQPQHF | TGTGCCAGCAGCTTGCAAACGGGGGGGAGCAATCAGCCCCAGCATTTT
TRBJ2-6 | TRBV19 | TRBD1 | few | CASRGTGAGANVLTF | TGTGCCAGTAGAGGGACAGGGGCTGGGGCCAACGTCCTGACTTTC
TRBJ1-1 | TRBV7-9 | TRBD1 | - | CASRWDRGRSEAFF | TGTGCCAGCAGGTGGGACAGGGGGCGGTCTGAAGCTTTCTTT
TRBJ1-2 | TRBV19 | TRBD1 | - | CASSPPGTGLHLRYGYTF | TGTGCCAGTAGTCCCCCCGGGACAGGGCTTCATCTGCGCTATGGCTACACCTTC
TRBJ2-5 | TRBV11-2 | - | few | CASSSTGRQETQYF | TGTGCCAGCAGCTCGACAGGGAGGCAAGAGACCCAGTACTTC
TRBJ2-5 | TRBV11-3 | TRBD1 | - | CASSSGTAGETQYF | TGTGCCAGCAGCTCAGGGACAGCAGGGGAGACCCAGTACTTC
TRBJ1-2 | TRBV28 | - | once | CASSLGLTAGYTF | TGTGCCAGCAGTTTGGGGCTCACGGCGGGCTACACCTTC
TRBJ2-3 | TRBV2 | - | - | CASRETTSGPDTQYF | TGTGCCAGCAGAGAGACAACCTCAGGCCCAGATACGCAGTATTTT
TRBJ1-2 | TRBV27 | TRBD1 | - | CASSLYAPDRVHYGYTF | TGTGCCAGCAGTTTATATGCACCGGACAGGGTGCACTATGGCTACACCTTC
TRBJ1-1 | TRBV19 | TRBD1 | - | CASSIARQGPMNTEAFF | TGTGCCAGTAGTATAGCCCGACAGGGACCTATGAACACTGAAGCTTTCTTT
TRBJ1-5 | TRBV5-5 | - | - | CASSLQMEQPQHF | TGTGCCAGCAGCTTGCAGATGGAGCAGCCCCAGCATTTT